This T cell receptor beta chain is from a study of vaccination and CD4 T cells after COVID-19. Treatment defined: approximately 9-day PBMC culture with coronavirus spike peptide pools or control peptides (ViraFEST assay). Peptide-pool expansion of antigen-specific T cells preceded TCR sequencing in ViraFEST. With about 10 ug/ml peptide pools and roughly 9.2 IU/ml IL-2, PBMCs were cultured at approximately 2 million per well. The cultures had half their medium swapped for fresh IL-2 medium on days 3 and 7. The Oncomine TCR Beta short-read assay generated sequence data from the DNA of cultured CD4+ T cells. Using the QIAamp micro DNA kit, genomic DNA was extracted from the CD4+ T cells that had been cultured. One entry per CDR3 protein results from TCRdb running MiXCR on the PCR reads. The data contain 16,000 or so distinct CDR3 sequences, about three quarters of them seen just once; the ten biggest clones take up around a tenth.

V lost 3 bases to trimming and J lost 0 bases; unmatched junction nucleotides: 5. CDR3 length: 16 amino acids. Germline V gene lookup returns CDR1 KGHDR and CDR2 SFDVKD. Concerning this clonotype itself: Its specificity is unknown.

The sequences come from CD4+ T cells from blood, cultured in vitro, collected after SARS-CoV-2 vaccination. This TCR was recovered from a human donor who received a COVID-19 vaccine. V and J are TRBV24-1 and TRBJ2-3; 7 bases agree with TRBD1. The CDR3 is CATSDPTGLSTDTQYF. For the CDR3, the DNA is TGTGCCACCAGTGATCCGACAGGGTTGAGCACAGATACGCAGTATTTT.